These 19 T cell receptor beta chains were sequenced from one sample in a study of T cells after yellow fever vaccination (dated by TCRdb to the late 2010s). Receptors were amplified or captured by 5' RACE. Sequencing was performed on an Illumina HiSeq 2500. The public reads were reanalyzed by TCRdb: fastp trimming at Q25, MiXCR alignment, in-frame beta chains only. Every distinct CDR3 protein forms one entry, paired with its most common genes and DNA. This sample holds under 700,000 distinct CDR3 sequences; roughly a sixth were observed only once. The ten largest clones take up 17% of the sample. Per the publication, the treatment or condition label means: live attenuated yellow fever vaccine strain. The specimen was PBMCs, collected around 5 days after the first yellow fever vaccination. Receptors originate from a man younger than 30 who received the YFV17D yellow fever vaccine.

The V gene is TRBV4-2, the J gene TRBJ1-1; D unclear. V dropped 1 base and J dropped 3 bases, with 9 bases sitting between them. CDR1 and CDR2 (germline): LGHNA, YNFKEQ. The CDR3 contains 14 residues. The CDR3 sequence is CASSQVGLYTEAFF. CDR3 DNA: TGTGCCAGCAGCCAAGTTGGGTTGTACACTGAAGCTTTCTTT.

This clonotype turned up a few times. The V gene is TRBV20-1, the J gene TRBJ2-1, with 9 bases that match TRBD2. J gave up 11 bases and V 5 bases, and 10 bases lay outside the gene matches. The CDR3 consists of 13 residues. From germline, CDR1 is DFQATT and CDR2 SNEGSKA (reference sequence). Written as DNA, the CDR3 is TGCAGTGCTCCCTTCTCTAGCGGGACTAAGCAGTTCTTC. The encoded protein is CSAPFSSGTKQFF.

The CDR3 sequence is CASSLSRGESPLHF. As DNA, the CDR3 is TGTGCCAGCAGCTTATCCAGGGGTGAGTCACCCCTCCACTTT. J is TRBJ1-6 and V is TRBV5-5; a weak D match, TRBD1 (6 bases). Trimming removed 2 bases at V and 10 bases at J, with 13 bases between. This CDR3 comprises 14 residues. Germline V lookup: CDR1 SGHKS, CDR2 YYEKEE (reference sequence).

Ten or more counts support this clonotype. V and J are TRBV7-9 and TRBJ2-2; unclear D gene. Between the trimmed V and J ends, which lost 7 bases and 5 bases, there was a span of 5 bases. Germline values: CDR1 SEHNR, CDR2 FQNEAQ (reference sequence). This CDR3 region has 11 residues. This CDR3 is CASTRTGELFF. CDR3 sequence (DNA): TGTGCCAGCACCCGTACCGGGGAGCTGTTTTTT. The full variable domain, with the rest looked up from reference TRBV7-9 and TRBJ2-2, is DTGVSQNPRHKITKRGQNVTFRCDPISEHNRLYWYRQTLGQGPEFLTYFQNEAQLEKSRLLSDRFSAERPKGSFSTLEIQRTEQGDSAMYLCASTRTGELFFGEGSRLTVL.

This chain joins TRBV10-3 and TRBJ2-5, with a weak D call TRBD1 (5 bases). Germline V gives CDR1 ENHRY, CDR2 SYGVKD. This CDR3 is 12 amino acids long. V lost 3 bases to trimming and J lost 4 bases, with 6 bases between them. CDR3 nucleotide sequence: TGTGCCATCAGTGACCAGGGAGAGACCCAGTACTTC. Protein product: CAISDQGETQYF.

This clonotype has just a few counts. CDR3 residues: CASSLAQGWNTEAFF. The CDR3, as DNA: TGTGCCAGCAGCTTAGCGCAGGGGTGGAACACTGAAGCTTTCTTT. V is TRBV7-9 and J is TRBJ1-1, with D possibly TRBD1 on 6 matching bases. Germline CDR1 is SEHNR and CDR2 is FQNEAQ (reference sequence). The CDR3 consists of 15 residues. Trimming left V 0 bases short and J 1 base short, with 9 bases between.

In this sample, this clonotype turned up a few times. The chain uses TRBV5-1 and TRBJ2-1; TRBD2 aligns across 14 bases. CDR3 length: 14 residues. Germline lookup yields CDR1 SGHRS and CDR2 YFSETQ. The J segment lost 8 bases and the V segment lost 7 bases, leaving 5 bases of the junction unmatched. CDR3 residues: CASRGLAGDDEQFF. As DNA, the CDR3 is TGCGCCAGCCGGGGACTAGCGGGGGACGATGAGCAGTTCTTC.

The V gene is TRBV12-3 or TRBV12-4, the J gene TRBJ1-1; D uncertain. This CDR3 has 12 amino acids. The V and J ends lost 1 base and 7 bases respectively, with 7 bases between them. The CDR3 coding sequence is TGTGCCAGCAGTTTAGGGGGTCTTGAAGCTTTCTTT. Protein sequence: CASSLGGLEAFF.

The chain recombines TRBV10-1 with TRBJ2-2; D is unclear. Germline values: CDR1 WNHNN, CDR2 SYGVQD (reference sequence). The CDR3 consists of 14 residues. V was cut by 2 bases and J by 9 bases, with 13 bases left in between. The CDR3 DNA reads as TGCGCCAGCAGTGAGAGGACGAGAGGACGGGAGCTGTTTTTT. This translates into CASSERTRGRELFF.

This clonotype was detected only once. The chain employs TRBV12-3 or TRBV12-4 and TRBJ2-7, with 7 bases matching TRBD1. The length of the CDR3 is 15 residues. J was trimmed by 2 bases and V by 6 bases; bases with no gene match: 10. This CDR3 is CASSPVTGSTYEQYF. The CDR3 DNA reads TGTGCCAGCAGCCCCGTGACAGGGTCCACCTACGAGCAGTACTTC.

V usage is TRBV11-3 and J usage is TRBJ2-3, with TRBD2 matching over 12 bases. The CDR3 totals 17 residues. The V and J ends lost 5 bases and 4 bases, in that order; junction bases with no gene match: 10. Looked up from germline, CDR1 is SGHNT and CDR2 is YENEEA. The CDR3 sequence is CASSPPALAGGPDTQYF. In nucleotides, the CDR3 is TGTGCCAGCAGCCCGCCCGCCCTAGCGGGGGGGCCAGATACGCAGTATTTT.

A word on this clonotype: At one end, the junction sequence differs from germline, possibly due to a read error. The chain combines TRBV6-1 with TRBJ2-3; TRBD1 or TRBD2 may be the D gene (6 bases each). Germline CDR1 reads MNHNS; CDR2 reads SASEGT. This CDR3 spans 13 amino acids. CDR3 DNA sequence: TGTGCCAGCAAACCACAAGGGGGGACAAGTGCGCATTTT. This translates into CASKPQGGTSAHF.

The genes are TRBV4-3 and TRBJ2-7; the D gene is possibly TRBD1 (7 bases). The germline gives CDR1 LGHNA, CDR2 YSLEER. The CDR3 is 14 residues long. V gave up 6 bases and J gave up 5 bases, with 17 bases separating them. CDR3 protein: CASRSRQGGHEQYF. CDR3 DNA: TGCGCCAGCAGGTCGCGGCAGGGGGGCCACGAGCAGTACTTC.

CDR3 residues: CASSQDLIGVNTEAFF. The DNA for the CDR3 is TGCGCCAGCAGCCAAGATCTAATAGGGGTGAACACTGAAGCTTTCTTT. The chain couples TRBV4-3 to TRBJ1-1; possible D gene TRBD1, 5 bases. This CDR3 is built from 16 residues. Germline V gene data show CDR1 as LGHNA and CDR2 as YSLEER. V dropped 0 bases and J dropped 0 bases, with 11 bases sitting between them.

This clonotype occurred many times. The rearrangement uses TRBV20-1 and TRBJ2-3, with D unclear. There are 13 residues in the CDR3. Germline V lookup: CDR1 DFQATT, CDR2 SNEGSKA (reference sequence). Trimming cost V 6 bases and J 0 bases, with 10 bases left between them. The CDR3 reads CSAPYLSTDTQYF. The CDR3 bases are TGCAGTGCACCTTACCTAAGCACAGATACGCAGTATTTT.

This clonotype was seen a few times. In DNA, the CDR3 is TGCGCCAGCAGCTCTCAAGCGCAGGGGGCGAACACCGGGGAGCTGTTTTTT. This gives the protein CASSSQAQGANTGELFF. This chain joins TRBV5-1 and TRBJ2-2; the match to TRBD1 covers 7 bases. The CDR3 is made up of 17 amino acids. Germline loops: CDR1 SGHRS, CDR2 YFSETQ. V shed 3 bases and J 0 bases; nucleotides not matched to a gene: 8.

This chain uses TRBV3-1 with TRBJ2-1; 7 bases line up with TRBD2. The CDR3 loop spans 15 amino acids. The V gene end was trimmed by 4 bases and the J gene end by 5 bases; junction bases not matched to a gene: 8. Germline CDR1 LGHDT, CDR2 YNNKEL (reference sequence). The CDR3, as DNA: TGTGCCAGCAGCCCGGCGGGGGAGTCCCACAATGAGCAGTTCTTC. This encodes CASSPAGESHNEQFF.

This clonotype was seen only a few times. The V and J genes are TRBV12-3 or TRBV12-4 and TRBJ2-7, with a possible D match to TRBD2 (7 bases). The CDR3 covers 15 residues. Between the trimmed V and J ends, which lost 6 bases and 3 bases, there was a span of 18 bases. CDR3 protein: CASSPPGGLSYEQYF. The CDR3 nucleotides are TGTGCCAGCAGCCCCCCGGGGGGCTTGAGCTACGAGCAGTACTTC.

This clonotype was counted a few times. The chain has TRBV24-1 and TRBJ1-1; 7 bases line up with TRBD1. The CDR3 is made up of 13 amino acids. Germline V gene sequence: CDR1 KGHDR, CDR2 SFDVKD. V dropped 10 bases and J dropped 5; count of bases not matched to a gene: 9. This CDR3 reads CATRQGGGTEAFF. CDR3 bases: TGTGCCACACGACAGGGAGGCGGAACTGAAGCTTTCTTT.